This T cell receptor (beta chain) came from a study of glioma-infiltrating T cells after dendritic cell vaccination. The PCR used 60 V beta and 13 J beta primers. Generated by immunoSEQ multiplex PCR, the TCRdb table keeps only in-frame clones and is missing some. The top ten hold 2% to 2.5% of the sample, which has roughly 88,000 clones, roughly four fifths seen once. From germline, CDR1 is LNHDA and CDR2 SQIVND (reference sequence). CDR3 length equals 15 residues. Trimming removed 4 bases from V and 3 bases from J; junction bases left unmatched: 3. Indicated time point: after dendritic cell vaccination, including at tumor progression/relapse. Fresh-frozen tumor tissue and more than two years of survival data were available for all. Before vaccination, two weeks after the third vaccination, and at progression, PBMC were collected.

The sequence came from a human donor with glioblastoma. Here the sequenced sample was blood, taken after dendritic cell vaccination. The V gene is TRBV19, the J gene TRBJ2-2; 9 bases agree with TRBD2. The CDR3 DNA sequence: TGTGCCAGTAGTAGCGGGAGGGCCCACACCGGGGAGCTGTTTTTT. Encoded protein: CASSSGRAHTGELFF.